These 22 T cell receptor beta chains originate from one sample sequenced in a study of monozygotic twins with inflammatory bowel disease. TCRdb reprocessed the 5' RACE reads and keeps a single row for each CDR3 protein, giving no DNA. This table lists more than 300,000 distinct CDR3 sequences. Sequencing input: blood. These TCRs come from a human donor with ulcerative colitis or Crohn's disease, or a healthy co-twin of an affected twin (not recorded which).

The chain joins TRBV15 to TRBJ2-1. The CDR3 covers 12 residues. Germline CDR1 and CDR2: LNHNV and YYDKDF (reference sequence). The CDR3: CATSRFYNEQFF. The full variable domain, in which reference TRBV15 and TRBJ2-1 provide the parts outside the CDR3, is DAMVIQNPRYQVTQFGKPVTLSCSQTLNHNVMYWYQQKSSQAPKLLFHYYDKDFNNEADTPDNFQSRRPNTSFCFLDIRSPGLGDTAMYLCATSRFYNEQFFGPGTRLTVL.

This chain uses TRBV30 with TRBJ2-3. Per the germline V gene, CDR1 is GTSNPN and CDR2 is SVGIG (reference sequence). This CDR3 is 15 amino acids long. This chain's CDR3 is CAWSVGAGLTDTQYF.

The J gene is TRBJ1-1, the V gene TRBV12-3 or TRBV12-4; TCRdb names TRBD1, which stays unverified in the absence of DNA. The CDR3 is 13 residues long. This CDR3 is CASTSDRFAEAFF.

V usage is TRBV12-3 or TRBV12-4 and J usage is TRBJ1-3. CDR3 length: 15 amino acids. Here the CDR3 reads CASSLSRHSGNTIYF.

V and J are TRBV12-3 or TRBV12-4 and TRBJ1-1; TCRdb calls TRBD1, which cannot be checked without DNA. The CDR3 covers 12 residues. This chain's CDR3 is CASSVSGVVAFF.

V and J are TRBV5-4 and TRBJ2-7; TCRdb's D gene call, TRBD2, goes unchecked for lack of DNA. This CDR3 comprises 17 residues. The germline CDR1 and CDR2 sequences are SGHNT and YYREEE (reference sequence). The CDR3: CASSLIGIGTSGKAQYF.

This chain links TRBV20-1 with TRBJ2-1; TCRdb designates TRBD1, a call that cannot be tested without DNA. There are 17 residues in the CDR3. CDR1 and CDR2 (germline): DFQATT, SNEGSKA (reference sequence). The CDR3 reads CSARGGQGGTSYNEQFF.

This chain joins TRBV28 and TRBJ2-3; TCRdb gives TRBD2 as the D gene, but with no DNA this cannot be confirmed. The CDR3 consists of 14 residues. Germline CDR1 is MDHEN and CDR2 is SYDVKM. This chain's CDR3 is CASSPLVSTDTQYF.

V is TRBV9 and J is TRBJ2-3. Germline V gene sequence: CDR1 SGDLS, CDR2 YYNGEE. The CDR3 covers 14 residues. CDR3 protein: CASSVLSGTDTQYF.

The chain is built from TRBV29-1 and TRBJ2-1; the TCRdb call, TRBD2, lacks DNA for checking. CDR1 and CDR2 from the germline V gene are SQVTM and ANQGSEA. The CDR3 is 18 residues long. The CDR3 region is CSVEWGRSRVPLPNEQFF.

The rearrangement uses TRBV11-2 and TRBJ1-5; TCRdb gives TRBD1 as the D gene, but with no DNA this cannot be confirmed. Germline V gene data show CDR1 as SGHAT and CDR2 as FQNNGV. This CDR3 is built from 15 residues. This chain's CDR3 is CASSPGDRMNQPQHF.

The chain couples TRBV18 to TRBJ2-1; no DNA is available, so the TRBD1 call from TCRdb remains unchecked. Germline V gene data show CDR1 as KGHSH and CDR2 as LQKENI. CDR3 size: 17 residues. This CDR3 is CASSNLGSLGGRNEQFF.

J is TRBJ2-1 and V is TRBV6-5; lacking DNA, the TRBD2 call made by TCRdb goes unchecked. The CDR3 is 15 residues long. Germline V gene sequence: CDR1 MNHEY, CDR2 SVGAGI. CDR3 sequence: CASSYSLTSGNEQFF.

The chain is built from TRBV12-3 or TRBV12-4 and TRBJ1-4. CDR3 length: 14 residues. CDR3 loop: CASSLAGLVEKLFF.

The V and J genes are TRBV5-1 and TRBJ2-7; TCRdb reports TRBD2, a call that lacks DNA to check it against. From germline, CDR1 is SGHRS and CDR2 YFSETQ. CDR3 length: 14 amino acids. The chain's CDR3 is CASSRGLELNEQYF.

The V call is TRBV7-2, the J call TRBJ1-6; absent DNA, TCRdb's TRBD1 call cannot be checked. Germline assignment: CDR1 SGHTA and CDR2 FQGNSA. This CDR3 comprises 14 residues. This CDR3 is CASSPGGTNSPLHF. The entire variable domain, with the rest obtained from reference TRBV7-2 and TRBJ1-6, is as follows: GAGVSQSPSNKVTEKGKDVELRCDPISGHTALYWYRQSLGQGLEFLIYFQGNSAPDKSGLPSDRFSAERTGGSVSTLTIQRTQQEDSAVYLCASSPGGTNSPLHFGNGTRLTVT.

The chain combines TRBV12-3 or TRBV12-4 with TRBJ1-1. This CDR3 contains 14 residues. The CDR3 region is CASTLGLMNTEAFF.

The V and J genes are TRBV5-1 and TRBJ2-3. This CDR3 has 16 amino acids. Germline loops: CDR1 SGHRS, CDR2 YFSETQ. CDR3 region: CASSLLPELGTDTQYF.

The chain joins TRBV4-3 to TRBJ2-2. The CDR3 totals 16 residues. The germline gives CDR1 LGHNA, CDR2 YSLEER. The CDR3 protein is CASSQDYGFNTGELFF.

The V and J genes are TRBV11-2 and TRBJ1-1; the TCRdb call, TRBD1, lacks DNA for checking. CDR1 and CDR2 from the germline V gene are SGHAT and FQNNGV. This CDR3 has 16 amino acids. The CDR3 is CASSIPGQGEGTEAFF.

The J gene is TRBJ1-5, the V gene TRBV15; TCRdb's D call, TRBD1, is unchecked because there is no DNA. The CDR3 extends over 13 amino acids. Germline assignment: CDR1 LNHNV and CDR2 YYDKDF (reference sequence). The CDR3: CATSGIGEQPQHF.

The chain couples TRBV5-4 to TRBJ2-3. In germline, CDR1 is SGHNT, CDR2 YYREEE (reference sequence). This CDR3 contains 16 residues. The CDR3 loop is CASGWTSASGLDTQYF.